This T cell receptor (beta chain) was recorded in a study of control samples from healthy donors and cancer patients (dated by TCRdb to 2019 to 2021). Library construction relied on the immunoSEQ multiplex PCR assay. Entries here come from immuneACCESS through TCRdb and include only in-frame sequences with V and J called. Some clones fail to appear in such tables; in the studies checked, an unresolved V gene covers under half of the shortfall, and the cause of the remainder is unknown. The sample data list more than 65,000 clones, and 84% of these were observed just once. About 16% of the sample belongs to the ten largest clones. In this sample, this clone turned up a few times. The clone's antigen remains unknown. No base quality information exists; no much larger clone differs at one position. V drops 6 bases and J drops 2 bases, leaving 8 bases in between. The CDR3 sequence holds 13 residues, the cysteine and phenylalanine included. Only the CDR3 DNA is retained, 39 bases long and in frame from the first base. The germline V gene (reference sequence) sets CDR1 to SEHNR and CDR2 to FQNEAQ.

The chain joins TRBV7-9 to TRBJ1-5; perhaps TRBD1 is the D gene, with 5 bases matching. The sequenced sample was blood. The sequence derives from a man aged 50 to 59 in good health. The CDR3 region: CASSRGGNQPQHF. Here is the DNA: TGTGCCAGCAGTAGAGGGGGCAATCAGCCCCAGCATTTT.